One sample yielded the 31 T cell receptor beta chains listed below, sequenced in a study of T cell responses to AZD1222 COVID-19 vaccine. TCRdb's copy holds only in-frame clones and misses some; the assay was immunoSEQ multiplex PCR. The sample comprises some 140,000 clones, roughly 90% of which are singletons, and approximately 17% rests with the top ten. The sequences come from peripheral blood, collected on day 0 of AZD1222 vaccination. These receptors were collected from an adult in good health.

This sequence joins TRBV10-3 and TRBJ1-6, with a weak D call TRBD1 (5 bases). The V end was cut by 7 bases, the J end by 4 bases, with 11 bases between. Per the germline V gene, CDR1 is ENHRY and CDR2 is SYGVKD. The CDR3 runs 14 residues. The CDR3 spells CAITDGGYNSPLHF. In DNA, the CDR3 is TGTGCCATCACCGACGGGGGGTATAATTCACCCCTCCACTTT.

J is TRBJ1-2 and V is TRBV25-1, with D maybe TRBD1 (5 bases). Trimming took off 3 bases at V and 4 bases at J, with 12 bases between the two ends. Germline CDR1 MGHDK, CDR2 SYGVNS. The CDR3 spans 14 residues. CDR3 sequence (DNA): TGTGCCAGCAGTGACTTCGGACACATCTATGGCTACACCTTC. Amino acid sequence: CASSDFGHIYGYTF.

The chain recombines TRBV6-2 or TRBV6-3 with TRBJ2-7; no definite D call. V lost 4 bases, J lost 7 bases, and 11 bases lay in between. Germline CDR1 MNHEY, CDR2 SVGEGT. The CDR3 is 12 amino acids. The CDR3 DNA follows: TGTGCCAGCAGTTTCGGTCCCATTGAGCAGTACTTC. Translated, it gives CASSFGPIEQYF.

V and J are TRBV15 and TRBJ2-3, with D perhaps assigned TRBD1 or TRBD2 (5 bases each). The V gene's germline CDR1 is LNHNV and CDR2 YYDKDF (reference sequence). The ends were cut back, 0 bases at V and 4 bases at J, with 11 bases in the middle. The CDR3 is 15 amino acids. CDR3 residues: CATSREWDVADTQYF. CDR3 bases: TGTGCCACCAGCAGAGAGTGGGACGTAGCAGATACGCAGTATTTT.

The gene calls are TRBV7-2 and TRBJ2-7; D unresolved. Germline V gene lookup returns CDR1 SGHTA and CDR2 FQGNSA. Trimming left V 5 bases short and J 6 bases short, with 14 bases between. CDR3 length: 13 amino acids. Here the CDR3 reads CASSPEDFVEQYF. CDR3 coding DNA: TGTGCCAGCAGCCCGGAAGATTTCGTCGAGCAGTACTTC.

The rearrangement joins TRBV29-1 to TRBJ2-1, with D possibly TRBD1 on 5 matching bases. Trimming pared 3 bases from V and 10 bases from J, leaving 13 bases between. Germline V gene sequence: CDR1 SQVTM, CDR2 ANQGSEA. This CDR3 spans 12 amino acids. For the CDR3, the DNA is TGCAGCGTTGAGCGCAGGGTCAGGGAGCAGTTCTTC. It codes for CSVERRVREQFF.

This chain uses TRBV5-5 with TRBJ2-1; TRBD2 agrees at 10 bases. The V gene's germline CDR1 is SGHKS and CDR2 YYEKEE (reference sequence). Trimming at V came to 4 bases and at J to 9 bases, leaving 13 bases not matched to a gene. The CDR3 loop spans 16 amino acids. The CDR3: CASSPQALAGLSEQFF. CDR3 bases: TGTGCCAGCAGCCCCCAGGCACTAGCGGGGTTGAGTGAGCAGTTCTTC.

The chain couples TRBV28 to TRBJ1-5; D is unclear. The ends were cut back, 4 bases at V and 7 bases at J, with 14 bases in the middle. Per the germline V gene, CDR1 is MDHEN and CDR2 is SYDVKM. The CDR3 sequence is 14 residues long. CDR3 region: CASSSRAWGQPQHF. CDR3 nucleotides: TGTGCCAGCAGTTCCCGGGCCTGGGGACAGCCCCAGCATTTT.

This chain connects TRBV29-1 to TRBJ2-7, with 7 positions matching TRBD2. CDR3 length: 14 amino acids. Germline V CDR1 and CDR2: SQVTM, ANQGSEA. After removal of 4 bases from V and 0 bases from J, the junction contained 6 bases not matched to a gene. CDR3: CSVVAGMSSYEQYF. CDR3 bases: TGCAGCGTTGTAGCGGGTATGAGCTCCTACGAGCAGTACTTC.

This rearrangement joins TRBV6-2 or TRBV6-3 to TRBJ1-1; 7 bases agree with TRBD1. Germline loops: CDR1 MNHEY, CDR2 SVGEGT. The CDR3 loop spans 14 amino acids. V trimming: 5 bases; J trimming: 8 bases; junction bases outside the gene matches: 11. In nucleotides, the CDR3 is TGTGCCAGCAGTCACAGGGGACGAGCTTTAGAAGCTTTCTTT. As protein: CASSHRGRALEAFF.

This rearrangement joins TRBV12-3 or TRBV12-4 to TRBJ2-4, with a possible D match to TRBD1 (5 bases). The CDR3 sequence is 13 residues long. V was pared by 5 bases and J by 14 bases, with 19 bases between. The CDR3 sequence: CASSLASNRMKYF. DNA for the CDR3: TGTGCCAGCAGTCTTGCGTCCAACAGGATGAAGTACTTC.

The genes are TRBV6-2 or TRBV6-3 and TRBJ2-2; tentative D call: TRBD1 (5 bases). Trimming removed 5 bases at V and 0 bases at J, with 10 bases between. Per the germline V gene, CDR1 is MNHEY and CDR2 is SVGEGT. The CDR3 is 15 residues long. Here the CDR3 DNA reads TGTGCCAGCAGTGAGACAGACGCGAACACCGGGGAGCTGTTTTTT. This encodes CASSETDANTGELFF.

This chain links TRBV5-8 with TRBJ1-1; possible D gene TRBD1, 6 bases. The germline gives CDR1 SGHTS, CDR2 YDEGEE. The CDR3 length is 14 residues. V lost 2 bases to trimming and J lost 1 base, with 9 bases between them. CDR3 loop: CASSFGGPNTEAFF. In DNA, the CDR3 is TGTGCCAGCAGCTTCGGGGGCCCGAACACTGAAGCTTTCTTT.

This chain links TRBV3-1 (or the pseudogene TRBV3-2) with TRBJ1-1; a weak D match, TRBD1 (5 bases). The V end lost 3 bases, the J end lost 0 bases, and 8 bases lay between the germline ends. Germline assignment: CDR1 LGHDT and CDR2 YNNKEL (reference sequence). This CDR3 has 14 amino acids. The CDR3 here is CASSQGTMNTEAFF. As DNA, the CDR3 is TGTGCCAGCAGCCAGGGGACGATGAACACTGAAGCTTTCTTT.

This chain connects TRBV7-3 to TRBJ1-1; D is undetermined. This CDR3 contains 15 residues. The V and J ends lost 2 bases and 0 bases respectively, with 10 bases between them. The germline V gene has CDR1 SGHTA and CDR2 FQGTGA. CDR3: CASSLQMEMNTEAFF. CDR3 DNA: TGTGCCAGCAGCTTACAGATGGAGATGAACACTGAAGCTTTCTTT.

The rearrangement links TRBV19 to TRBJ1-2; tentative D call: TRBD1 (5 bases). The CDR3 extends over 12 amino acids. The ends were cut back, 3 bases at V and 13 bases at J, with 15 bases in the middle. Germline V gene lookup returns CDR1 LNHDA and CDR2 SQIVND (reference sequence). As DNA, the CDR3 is TGTGCCAGTAGTATCCCCCCCGGGGCCGGCACCTTC. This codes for CASSIPPGAGTF.

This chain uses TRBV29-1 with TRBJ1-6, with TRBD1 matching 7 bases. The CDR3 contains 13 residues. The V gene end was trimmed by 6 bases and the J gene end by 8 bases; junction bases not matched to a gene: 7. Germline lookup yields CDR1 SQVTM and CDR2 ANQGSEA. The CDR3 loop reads CSVADRQDSPLHF. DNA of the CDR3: TGCAGCGTCGCGGACAGGCAGGATTCACCCCTCCACTTT.

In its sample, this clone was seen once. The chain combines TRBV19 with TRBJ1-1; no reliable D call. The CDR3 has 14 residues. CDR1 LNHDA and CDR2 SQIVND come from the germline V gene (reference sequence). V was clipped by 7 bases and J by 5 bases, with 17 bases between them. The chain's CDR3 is CASTRSLSRTEAFF. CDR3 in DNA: TGTGCCAGTACCCGGAGTCTCAGCCGGACTGAAGCTTTCTTT.

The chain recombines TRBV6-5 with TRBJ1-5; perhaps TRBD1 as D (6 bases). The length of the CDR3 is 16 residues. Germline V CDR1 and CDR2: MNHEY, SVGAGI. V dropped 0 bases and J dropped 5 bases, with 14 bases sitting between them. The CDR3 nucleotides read TGTGCCAGCAGTTACTCGATCATCCCAGGGGATCAGCCCCAGCATTTT. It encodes CASSYSIIPGDQPQHF.

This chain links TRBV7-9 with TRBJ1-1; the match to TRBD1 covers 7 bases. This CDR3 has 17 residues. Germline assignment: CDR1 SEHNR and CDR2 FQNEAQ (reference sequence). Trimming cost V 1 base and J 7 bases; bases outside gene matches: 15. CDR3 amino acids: CASSLGFQGGPRGEAFF. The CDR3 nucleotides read TGTGCCAGCAGCTTAGGATTTCAGGGGGGGCCCCGCGGTGAAGCTTTCTTT.

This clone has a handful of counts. CDR3 in DNA: TGTGCCAGCAGTTACCCACTAGCGGGGGCAGAAACTAGCACAGATACGCAGTATTTT. Residues: CASSYPLAGAETSTDTQYF. This chain connects TRBV28 to TRBJ2-3; 11 nucleotides line up with TRBD2. Germline V gene sequence: CDR1 MDHEN, CDR2 SYDVKM. The J segment lost 0 bases and the V segment lost 4 bases, leaving 12 bases of the junction unmatched. This CDR3 region has 19 residues.

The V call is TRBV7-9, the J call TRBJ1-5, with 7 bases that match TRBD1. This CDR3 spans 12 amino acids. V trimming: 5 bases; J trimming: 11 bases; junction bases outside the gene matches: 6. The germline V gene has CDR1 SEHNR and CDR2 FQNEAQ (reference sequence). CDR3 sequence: CASSAPQGTQHF. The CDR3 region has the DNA TGTGCCAGCAGCGCCCCACAGGGGACCCAGCATTTT.

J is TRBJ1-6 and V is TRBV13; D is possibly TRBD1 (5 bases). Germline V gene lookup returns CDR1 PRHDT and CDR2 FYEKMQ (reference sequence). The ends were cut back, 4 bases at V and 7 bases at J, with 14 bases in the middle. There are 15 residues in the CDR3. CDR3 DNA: TGTGCCAGCAGCTGGGGACGAGGAAGCAATTCACCCCTCCACTTT. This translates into CASSWGRGSNSPLHF.

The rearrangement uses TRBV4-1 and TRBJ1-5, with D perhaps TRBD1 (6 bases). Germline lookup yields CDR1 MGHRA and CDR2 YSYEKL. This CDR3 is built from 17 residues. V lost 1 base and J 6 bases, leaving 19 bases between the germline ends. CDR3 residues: CASSQGREQGVRQPQHF. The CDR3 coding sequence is TGCGCCAGCAGCCAAGGTCGGGAACAGGGAGTTCGTCAGCCCCAGCATTTT.

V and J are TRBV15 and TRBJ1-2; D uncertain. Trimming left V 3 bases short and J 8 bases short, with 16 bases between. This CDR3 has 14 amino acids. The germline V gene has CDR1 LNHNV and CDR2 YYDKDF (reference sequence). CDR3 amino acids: CATSRVAGPLGYTF. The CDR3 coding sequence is TGTGCCACCAGCAGGGTAGCAGGTCCCTTAGGCTACACCTTC.

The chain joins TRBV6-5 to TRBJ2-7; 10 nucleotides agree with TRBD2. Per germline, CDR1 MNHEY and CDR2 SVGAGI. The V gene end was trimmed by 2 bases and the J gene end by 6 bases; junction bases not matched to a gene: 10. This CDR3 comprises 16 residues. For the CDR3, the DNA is TGTGCCAGCAGTTACGTTCCAGCGGGGGGGCCGGGCGAGCAGTACTTC. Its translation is CASSYVPAGGPGEQYF.

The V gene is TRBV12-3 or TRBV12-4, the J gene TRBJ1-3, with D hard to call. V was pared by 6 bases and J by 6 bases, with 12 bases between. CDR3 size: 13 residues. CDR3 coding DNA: TGTGCCAGCAGAAACCTGGGTTCAAACACCATATATTTT. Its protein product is CASRNLGSNTIYF.

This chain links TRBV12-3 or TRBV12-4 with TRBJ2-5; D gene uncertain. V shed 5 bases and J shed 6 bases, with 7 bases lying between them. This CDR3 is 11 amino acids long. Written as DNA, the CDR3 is TGTGCCAGCAGTGCTCTCCAGACCCAGTACTTC. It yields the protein CASSALQTQYF.

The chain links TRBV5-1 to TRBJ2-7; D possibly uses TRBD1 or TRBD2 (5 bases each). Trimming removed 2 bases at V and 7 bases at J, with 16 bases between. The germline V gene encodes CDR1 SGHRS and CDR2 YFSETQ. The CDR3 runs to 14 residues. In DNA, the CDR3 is TGCGCCAGCAGCTTAGGGACGGGCTTGCAAGAGCAGTACTTC. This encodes CASSLGTGLQEQYF.

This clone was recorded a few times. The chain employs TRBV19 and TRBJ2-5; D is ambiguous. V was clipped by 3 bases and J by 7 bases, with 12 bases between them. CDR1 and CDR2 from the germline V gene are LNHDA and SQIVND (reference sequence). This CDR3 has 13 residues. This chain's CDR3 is CASSITGFGTQYF. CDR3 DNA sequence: TGTGCCAGTAGTATCACGGGTTTCGGGACCCAGTACTTC.

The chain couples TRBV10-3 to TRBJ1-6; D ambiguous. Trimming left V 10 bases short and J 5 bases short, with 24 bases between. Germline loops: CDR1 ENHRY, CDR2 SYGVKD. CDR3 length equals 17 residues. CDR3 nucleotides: TGTGCCACCCAGAAGTTTGGAGCTAATATAGATAATTCACCCCTCCACTTT. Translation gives CATQKFGANIDNSPLHF.